The 32 T cell receptor beta chains below come from one sample, sequenced in a study of CD4+ T cells in melanoma. Method: immunoSEQ multiplex PCR; TCRdb's copy keeps in-frame clones and lacks some. The sample carries roughly 110,000 clones, 92% recorded once. Sequenced material: peripheral blood. The receptors were sampled from a human donor with melanoma.

With regard to this clone: A read error may account for a junction end that differs from germline. The J gene is TRBJ2-7, the V gene TRBV7-3, with D maybe TRBD2 (5 bases). Germline values: CDR1 SGHTA, CDR2 FQGTGA. This CDR3 region has 13 residues. This CDR3 is CASSLTAGYEQYF. CDR3 in DNA: TGTGCCAGCAGCCTAACTGCGGGCTACGAGCAGTACTTC.

This chain uses TRBV5-1 with TRBJ1-4; 7 bases line up with TRBD1. This CDR3 is 16 amino acids long. From germline, CDR1 is SGHRS and CDR2 YFSETQ. Trimming at V came to 0 bases and at J to 8 bases, leaving 10 bases not matched to a gene. The CDR3 loop is CASSLGQGGLREKLFF. CDR3 nucleotides: TGCGCCAGCAGCTTGGGACAGGGCGGCCTTCGGGAAAAACTGTTTTTT. Using reference TRBV5-1 and TRBJ1-4 for the parts outside the CDR3, the full variable domain is KAGVTQTPRYLIKTRGQQVTLSCSPISGHRSVSWYQQTPGQGLQFLFEYFSETQRNKGNFPGRFSGRQFSNSRSEMNVSTLELGDSALYLCASSLGQGGLREKLFFGSGTQLSVL.

The CDR3 region is CASSLASGVSTDTQYF. CDR3 nucleotide sequence: TGTGCCAGCAGCTTGGCTAGCGGGGTTAGCACAGATACGCAGTATTTT. The rearrangement uses TRBV7-9 and TRBJ2-3, with 9 nucleotides matching TRBD2. V was clipped by 3 bases and J by 0 bases; unmatched bases: 4. There are 16 residues in the CDR3. The V gene's germline CDR1 is SEHNR and CDR2 FQNEAQ (reference sequence). The complete variable domain, with remaining parts taken from reference TRBV7-9 and TRBJ2-3, reads DTGVSQNPRHKITKRGQNVTFRCDPISEHNRLYWYRQTLGQGPEFLTYFQNEAQLEKSRLLSDRFSAERPKGSFSTLEIQRTEQGDSAMYLCASSLASGVSTDTQYFGPGTRLTVL.

Only a few counts were recorded for this clone. The chain combines TRBV5-1 with TRBJ1-5, with D uncertain. The CDR3 has 13 residues. In germline, CDR1 is SGHRS, CDR2 YFSETQ. V lost 2 bases, J lost 4 bases, and 7 bases lay in between. The CDR3 reads CASSLGFNQPQHF. CDR3 sequence (DNA): TGCGCCAGCAGCTTAGGGTTTAATCAGCCCCAGCATTTT.

The chain employs TRBV15 and TRBJ1-3; no clear D gene. V shed 4 bases and J shed 4 bases, with 14 bases lying between them. This CDR3 has 15 amino acids. CDR1 and CDR2 (germline): LNHNV, YYDKDF (reference sequence). CDR3 loop: CATSTPPGTGNTIYF. CDR3 in DNA: TGTGCCACCAGCACCCCACCGGGTACAGGAAACACCATATATTTT.

This chain connects TRBV15 to TRBJ1-5; weak D call: TRBD1 (6 bases). From germline, CDR1 is LNHNV and CDR2 YYDKDF (reference sequence). V shed 0 bases and J shed 6 bases, with 15 bases lying between them. The CDR3 is 16 residues long. The CDR3 nucleotides are TGTGCCACCAGCAGAGATGTGGGGGGCTATAGTCAGCCCCAGCATTTT. Protein: CATSRDVGGYSQPQHF. Based on the CDR3 plus reference TRBV15 and TRBJ1-5, the full variable domain is DAMVIQNPRYQVTQFGKPVTLSCSQTLNHNVMYWYQQKSSQAPKLLFHYYDKDFNNEADTPDNFQSRRPNTSFCFLDIRSPGLGDTAMYLCATSRDVGGYSQPQHFGDGTRLSIL.

The chain joins TRBV27 to TRBJ2-2; D perhaps matches TRBD2 (7 bases). This CDR3 region has 16 residues. V lost 3 bases to trimming and J lost 5 bases, with 16 bases between them. Germline assignment: CDR1 MNHEY and CDR2 SMNVEV (reference sequence). The CDR3 loop is CASSFISGRGTGELFF. The CDR3 DNA follows: TGTGCCAGCAGTTTTATATCGGGGAGGGGGACCGGGGAGCTGTTTTTT.

This chain links TRBV28 with TRBJ2-3; 12 bases match TRBD2. Germline CDR1 and CDR2: MDHEN and SYDVKM. The ends lost 5 bases at V and 3 bases at J; junction bases unmatched: 9. The CDR3 totals 17 residues. CDR3 sequence (DNA): TGTGCCAGCAGTCTAAGGACTAGCGGGACCCCAACAGATACGCAGTATTTT. Translating it yields CASSLRTSGTPTDTQYF.

The chain employs TRBV4-1 and TRBJ1-2; TRBD1 matches 7 bases. The CDR3 has 16 amino acids. In germline, CDR1 is MGHRA, CDR2 YSYEKL. The V gene end was trimmed by 6 bases and the J gene end by 0 bases; junction bases not matched to a gene: 10. CDR3: CASSYNRGKSNYGYTF. The CDR3 DNA reads TGCGCCAGCAGTTATAACAGGGGAAAGTCTAACTATGGCTACACCTTC.

V is TRBV7-9 and J is TRBJ1-3, with D possibly TRBD1 on 6 matching bases. CDR1 is SEHNR, CDR2 FQNEAQ, per germline (reference sequence). The CDR3 contains 14 residues. Trimming removed 6 bases at V and 0 bases at J, with 9 bases between. The CDR3 here is CASRRTDSGNTIYF. CDR3 nucleotides: TGTGCCAGCAGGCGGACAGACTCTGGAAACACCATATATTTT. Full variable domain (missing parts from reference TRBV7-9 and TRBJ1-3): DTGVSQNPRHKITKRGQNVTFRCDPISEHNRLYWYRQTLGQGPEFLTYFQNEAQLEKSRLLSDRFSAERPKGSFSTLEIQRTEQGDSAMYLCASRRTDSGNTIYFGEGSWLTVV.

This sequence joins TRBV4-3 and TRBJ1-4, with TRBD1 as a possible D gene (5 bases). The V end was cut by 0 bases, the J end by 4 bases, with 12 bases between. The CDR3 has 16 residues. In germline, CDR1 is LGHNA, CDR2 YSLEER. CDR3 region: CASSQDFRQNNEKLFF. The CDR3 DNA is TGCGCCAGCAGCCAAGATTTTCGACAGAATAATGAAAAACTGTTTTTT.

The chain carries TRBV27 and TRBJ2-1, with TRBD1 matching 7 bases. CDR3 length: 14 amino acids. In germline, CDR1 is MNHEY, CDR2 SMNVEV (reference sequence). Germline trimming cut 4 bases from V and 5 bases from J; bases unmatched to any gene: 5. CDR3 in DNA: TGTGCCAGCAGTTACACAGGGGCTGACAATGAGCAGTTCTTC. Its protein product is CASSYTGADNEQFF.

The chain has TRBV15 and TRBJ2-7; 7 bases align to TRBD2. After removal of 0 bases from V and 0 bases from J, the junction contained 8 bases not matched to a gene. Germline V gene lookup returns CDR1 LNHNV and CDR2 YYDKDF (reference sequence). The CDR3 totals 17 residues. This CDR3 is CATSRDRLREHSYEQYF. In nucleotides, the CDR3 is TGTGCCACCAGCAGAGATAGGCTGCGGGAGCACTCCTACGAGCAGTACTTC.

The chain combines TRBV7-2 with TRBJ1-2, with no clear D. Germline V gives CDR1 SGHTA, CDR2 FQGNSA. Trimming removed 3 bases at V and 3 bases at J, with 5 bases between. This CDR3 contains 12 residues. The chain's CDR3 is CASSFGYYGYTF. CDR3 in DNA: TGTGCCAGCAGCTTCGGGTACTATGGCTACACCTTC.

The rearrangement uses TRBV11-2 and TRBJ2-2; D is unclear. Per germline, CDR1 SGHAT and CDR2 FQNNGV. Trimming pared 4 bases from V and 9 bases from J, leaving 6 bases between. The CDR3 is made up of 11 amino acids. The CDR3 reads CASSYRRELFF. In DNA, the CDR3 is TGTGCCAGCAGCTACCGACGGGAGCTGTTTTTT.

J is TRBJ2-6 and V is TRBV27; no clear D gene. V was shortened by 5 bases and J by 4 bases, with 15 bases between the two germline ends. The CDR3 extends over 16 amino acids. Germline CDR1 reads MNHEY; CDR2 reads SMNVEV (reference sequence). The CDR3 DNA is TGTGCCAGCAGTCCGGGCCAGCCCCCCGGGGCCAACGTCCTGACTTTC. Residues: CASSPGQPPGANVLTF.

The V call is TRBV7-2, the J call TRBJ2-3; 12 nucleotides agree with TRBD2. Losses at the gene ends were 7 bases for V and 2 bases for J; bases not matched to a gene: 7. The CDR3 has 16 residues. Germline-derived CDR1 and CDR2 are SGHTA and FQGNSA. The DNA for the CDR3 is TGTGCCAGCAAGCTACCTAGCGGGAGGGTCACAGATACGCAGTATTTT. Its translation is CASKLPSGRVTDTQYF.

The CDR3 loop is CASSVLQGTVHGYTF. CDR3 bases: TGTGCCAGCAGCGTTCTACAGGGTACAGTACATGGCTACACCTTC. The J gene is TRBJ1-2, the V gene TRBV9; a possible D gene is TRBD1 (6 bases). Per germline, CDR1 SGDLS and CDR2 YYNGEE. This CDR3 contains 15 residues. The V and J ends lost 2 bases and 6 bases respectively, with 17 bases between them.

V usage is TRBV16 and J usage is TRBJ2-1; 9 bases are a match to TRBD1. Trimming removed 3 bases from V and 9 bases from J; junction bases left unmatched: 3. Germline V gives CDR1 KGHSY, CDR2 FQNENV. This CDR3 spans 13 amino acids. This CDR3 is CASSHNRGLEQFF. In DNA, the CDR3 is TGTGCCAGCAGCCACAACAGGGGGCTTGAGCAGTTCTTC.

V and J are TRBV5-4 and TRBJ1-2; no definite D call. Germline lookup yields CDR1 SGHNT and CDR2 YYREEE (reference sequence). V gave up 1 base and J gave up 9 bases, with 19 bases separating them. The CDR3 covers 15 residues. CDR3 sequence: CASSLKARAALSYTF. The DNA for the CDR3 is TGTGCCAGCAGCTTGAAGGCACGGGCAGCTCTCAGCTACACCTTC.

The chain joins TRBV9 to TRBJ1-1; D may be TRBD1 (5 bases). The CDR3 loop spans 14 amino acids. V was cut by 4 bases and J by 5 bases, with 15 bases left in between. Germline lookup yields CDR1 SGDLS and CDR2 YYNGEE. CDR3: CASSFRGGMTEAFF. CDR3 DNA sequence: TGTGCCAGCAGCTTTAGGGGAGGGATGACTGAAGCTTTCTTT.

This chain joins TRBV6-5 and TRBJ1-4; tentatively, D is TRBD1 (5 bases). Trimming took 0 bases from V and 7 from J, leaving 12 bases between them. The CDR3 has 15 residues. Germline V gene lookup returns CDR1 MNHEY and CDR2 SVGAGI. The CDR3 region has the DNA TGTGCCAGCAGTTACTCATCGGGGGTCGCTGAAAAACTGTTTTTT. Translation gives CASSYSSGVAEKLFF.

This rearrangement joins TRBV6-5 to TRBJ2-1; D perhaps matches TRBD2 (5 bases). The CDR3 loop spans 11 amino acids. Per germline, CDR1 MNHEY and CDR2 SVGAGI. V was clipped by 6 bases and J by 5 bases, with 5 bases between them. CDR3 in amino acids: CASRRDNEQFF. CDR3 DNA sequence: TGTGCCAGCAGGCGGGACAATGAGCAGTTCTTC.

The chain carries TRBV28 and TRBJ2-7, with D perhaps TRBD2 (5 bases). The CDR3 consists of 14 residues. Germline values: CDR1 MDHEN, CDR2 SYDVKM. V lost 8 bases, J lost 4 bases, and 18 bases lay in between. The CDR3 loop is CASADTRMSYEQYF. As DNA, the CDR3 is TGTGCCAGCGCTGATACTAGGATGTCATACGAGCAGTACTTC.

The J gene is TRBJ2-1, the V gene TRBV19; 7 bases line up with TRBD1. Losses at the gene ends were 0 bases for V and 4 bases for J; bases not matched to a gene: 3. The V gene's germline CDR1 is LNHDA and CDR2 SQIVND (reference sequence). The CDR3 is 15 amino acids. CDR3: CASSIEDRHYNEQFF. CDR3 DNA sequence: TGTGCCAGTAGTATAGAGGACAGGCATTACAATGAGCAGTTCTTC.

The V call is TRBV27, the J call TRBJ2-7; D not resolved. V was shortened by 0 bases and J by 7 bases, with 10 bases between the two germline ends. Germline CDR1 and CDR2: MNHEY and SMNVEV (reference sequence). This CDR3 has 13 residues. CDR3: CASSLSLYEEQYF. CDR3 DNA sequence: TGTGCCAGCAGTTTATCGCTCTATGAGGAGCAGTACTTC.

The V call is TRBV28, the J call TRBJ1-3; 8 bases map to TRBD1. This CDR3 has 18 residues. From germline, CDR1 is MDHEN and CDR2 SYDVKM. V lost 3 bases to trimming and J lost 0 bases; unmatched junction nucleotides: 10. CDR3 region: CASSFADRVSLSGNTIYF. CDR3 nucleotides: TGTGCCAGCAGTTTCGCGGACAGGGTATCTCTCTCTGGAAACACCATATATTTT.

V is TRBV18 and J is TRBJ1-5; D remains unclear. CDR1 and CDR2 (germline): KGHSH, LQKENI. V lost 3 bases, J lost 1 base, and 7 bases lay in between. This CDR3 comprises 14 residues. The CDR3 bases are TGTGCCAGCTCACCGCTGGGGAGCAATCAGCCCCAGCATTTT. It codes for CASSPLGSNQPQHF. The variable domain in full, completed from reference TRBV18 and TRBJ1-5, reads NAGVMQNPRHLVRRRGQEARLRCSPMKGHSHVYWYRQLPEEGLKFMVYLQKENIIDESGMPKERFSAEFPKEGPSILRIQQVVRGDSAAYFCASSPLGSNQPQHFGDGTRLSIL.

V gene TRBV29-1 combines with J gene TRBJ2-3; D might be TRBD2 (5 bases). The CDR3 has 13 residues. Per germline, CDR1 SQVTM and CDR2 ANQGSEA. Trimming took off 2 bases at V and 3 bases at J, with 9 bases between the two ends. CDR3: CSVENEGTDTQYF. CDR3 bases: TGCAGCGTTGAAAATGAGGGAACAGATACGCAGTATTTT.

This rearrangement joins TRBV27 to TRBJ2-3; D is unresolved. The V gene's germline CDR1 is MNHEY and CDR2 SMNVEV (reference sequence). Trimming left V 6 bases short and J 1 base short, with 8 bases between. The CDR3 has 13 amino acids. This CDR3 reads CASRPSGTDTQYF. The CDR3 DNA sequence: TGTGCCAGCAGACCTTCCGGCACAGATACGCAGTATTTT.

The gene calls are TRBV5-1 and TRBJ2-5, with D perhaps matching TRBD2 (5 bases). CDR1 and CDR2 from the germline V gene are SGHRS and YFSETQ. CDR3 length equals 15 residues. Trimming removed 0 bases from V and 13 bases from J, with 22 bases in between. The CDR3 DNA reads TGCGCCAGCAGCTTGGCCCCGTCCGCAAGTGAGGGTCTGTACTTC. As protein: CASSLAPSASEGLYF. Together with reference TRBV5-1 and TRBJ2-5, the CDR3 gives the full variable domain: KAGVTQTPRYLIKTRGQQVTLSCSPISGHRSVSWYQQTPGQGLQFLFEYFSETQRNKGNFPGRFSGRQFSNSRSEMNVSTLELGDSALYLCASSLAPSASEGLYFGPGTRLLVL.

The rearrangement joins TRBV28 to TRBJ2-7; TRBD1 agrees at 8 bases. Germline V gene sequence: CDR1 MDHEN, CDR2 SYDVKM. With V trimmed by 5 bases and J by 7 bases, 10 bases remained unmatched. There are 14 residues in the CDR3. In DNA, the CDR3 is TGTGCCAGCAGTGGGGACAGGAAACGCGCAGAGCAGTACTTC. Translating it yields CASSGDRKRAEQYF.